One and the same sample provided the 6 T cell receptor beta chains below, sequenced in a study of cytomegalovirus exposure and HLA in healthy donors. Vbeta (60) and Jbeta (13) primers were used in the PCR. Sequencing used immunoSEQ multiplex PCR; TCRdb keeps in-frame clones, though not all of them. Across 60,000 to 70,000 clones, the top ten clones capture approximately 5% of the sample. Sequenced: PBMCs. The receptors shown here come from a man aged 25 to 45 in good health and CMV-seropositive.

The V and J genes are TRBV19 and TRBJ1-5; D call uncertain. CDR3 size: 17 residues. Looked up from germline, CDR1 is LNHDA and CDR2 is SQIVND (reference sequence). Between the trimmed V and J ends, which lost 2 bases and 4 bases, there was a span of 18 bases. CDR3 sequence reads: CASSISTRHASNQPQHF. CDR3 bases: TGTGCCAGTAGTATATCGACCAGACATGCTTCAAATCAGCCCCAGCATTTT.

The chain uses TRBV7-9 and TRBJ1-4; D not certain. This CDR3 has 13 residues. Germline V gives CDR1 SEHNR, CDR2 FQNEAQ (reference sequence). V lost 5 bases and J 9 bases, leaving 13 bases between the germline ends. The CDR3 bases are TGTGCCAGCAGCCCGGGAGTGTATCAAAAACTGTTTTTT. Its translation: CASSPGVYQKLFF.

V usage is TRBV13 and J usage is TRBJ1-1, with D perhaps matching TRBD1 (6 bases). Germline loops: CDR1 PRHDT, CDR2 FYEKMQ (reference sequence). V lost 3 bases and J 1 base, leaving 9 bases between the germline ends. The CDR3 sequence is 14 residues long. CDR3 sequence reads: CASSFWTENTEAFF. CDR3 bases: TGTGCCAGCAGCTTCTGGACAGAGAACACTGAAGCTTTCTTT.

This chain connects TRBV7-9 to TRBJ1-2, with D possibly matching TRBD1 (6 bases). With 4 bases removed from V and 4 bases from J, the gap between germline ends came to 25 bases. The CDR3 loop spans 18 amino acids. Germline values: CDR1 SEHNR, CDR2 FQNEAQ (reference sequence). The CDR3 coding sequence is TGTGCCAGCAGCTGGCAGGGTGGACAGAGTTTCTTCTCCTATGGCTACACCTTC. It is translated as CASSWQGGQSFFSYGYTF.

CDR3 sequence: CASSLAGGTGANVLTF. The DNA for the CDR3 is TGCGCCAGCAGCTTGGCGGGTGGTACTGGGGCCAACGTCCTGACTTTC. V is TRBV5-1 and J is TRBJ2-6, with D uncertain. V shed 0 bases and J shed 2 bases, with 9 bases lying between them. CDR3 length: 16 amino acids. Germline V gives CDR1 SGHRS, CDR2 YFSETQ.

This sequence joins TRBV19 and TRBJ2-7; 7 nucleotides align to TRBD2. V trimming: 5 bases; J trimming: 5 bases; junction bases outside the gene matches: 6. Per germline, CDR1 LNHDA and CDR2 SQIVND (reference sequence). There are 13 residues in the CDR3. CDR3 residues: CASSSAGDHEQYF. CDR3 in DNA: TGTGCCAGTAGTTCCGCGGGGGACCACGAGCAGTACTTC. The variable domain in full, completed from reference TRBV19 and TRBJ2-7, reads DGGITQSPKYLFRKEGQNVTLSCEQNLNHDAMYWYRQDPGQGLRLIYYSQIVNDFQKGDIAEGYSVSREKKESFPLTVTSAQKNPTAFYLCASSSAGDHEQYFGPGTRLTVT.